The text below deals with one T cell receptor beta chain. Its antigen remains unidentified. Generated by immunoSEQ multiplex PCR, the TCRdb table keeps only in-frame clones and is missing some. The repertoire includes 4,500 or so clones, 65% to 80% of them detected once, and 26% sits in the top ten. This sample stems from a study of early stage breast cancer tumors. Germline assignment: CDR1 SGHDT and CDR2 YYEEEE. The CDR3 totals 14 residues. V was pared by 0 bases and J by 0 bases, with 4 bases between. Findings and limits, study-wide: Compared with adjacent normal breast, tumors showed around 2.5-fold denser, more clonal T cells. Blood repertoires resembled normal breast more than tumor.

The sequence was obtained from a person in their sixties with breast cancer. The rearrangement links TRBV5-6 to TRBJ2-1, with no clear D. Sequenced material: normal breast tissue next to the tumor. This CDR3 is CASSLVTSYNEQFF. As DNA, the CDR3 is TGTGCCAGCAGCTTGGTGACCTCCTACAATGAGCAGTTCTTC.